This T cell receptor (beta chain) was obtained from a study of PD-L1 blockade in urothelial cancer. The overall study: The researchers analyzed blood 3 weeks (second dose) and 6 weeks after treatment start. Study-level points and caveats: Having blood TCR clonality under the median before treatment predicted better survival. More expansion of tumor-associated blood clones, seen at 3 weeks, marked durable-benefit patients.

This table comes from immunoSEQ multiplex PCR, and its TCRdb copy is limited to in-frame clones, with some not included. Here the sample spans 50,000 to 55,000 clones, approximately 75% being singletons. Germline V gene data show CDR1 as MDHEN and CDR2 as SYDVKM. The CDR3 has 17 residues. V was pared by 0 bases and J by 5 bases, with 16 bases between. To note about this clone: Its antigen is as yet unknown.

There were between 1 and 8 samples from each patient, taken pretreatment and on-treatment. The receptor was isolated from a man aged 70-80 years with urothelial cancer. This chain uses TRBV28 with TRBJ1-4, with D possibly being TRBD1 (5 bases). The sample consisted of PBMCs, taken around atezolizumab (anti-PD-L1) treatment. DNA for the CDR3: TGTGCCAGCAGTTTATGGGGCATGGGGACTGAGAATGAAAAACTGTTTTTT. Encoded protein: CASSLWGMGTENEKLFF.